The 18 T cell receptor beta chains reported below all come from one sample, sequenced in a study of T cell responses to AZD1222 COVID-19 vaccine. TCRdb's table, derived via immunoSEQ multiplex PCR, lists solely in-frame clones and lacks some. The sample contains around 150,000 clones, just over 90% of which appear only once. Sequencing used peripheral blood, obtained 28 days after the second AZD1222 dose. These receptors were collected from an adult who received the AZD1222 COVID-19 vaccine.

V gene TRBV2 combines with J gene TRBJ2-3, with no clear D. V was clipped by 2 bases and J by 2 bases, with 8 bases between them. CDR1 and CDR2 from the germline V gene are SNHLY and FYNNEI. The CDR3 spans 14 residues. The CDR3 sequence is CASSESRHTDTQYF. The CDR3 region has the DNA TGTGCCAGCAGTGAAAGTAGGCACACAGATACGCAGTATTTT.

The chain is built from TRBV10-1 and TRBJ1-3; D is possibly TRBD1 (6 bases). The CDR3 runs to 14 residues. Germline lookup yields CDR1 WNHNN and CDR2 SYGVQD (reference sequence). Trimming stripped 5 bases from V and 4 bases from J, with 12 bases between. The CDR3 spells CASSPTGFGNTIYF. As DNA, the CDR3 is TGCGCCAGCAGTCCTACAGGGTTCGGAAACACCATATATTTT.

In this sample, this clone turned up once. The rearrangement uses TRBV6-5 and TRBJ2-1, with D perhaps TRBD2 (6 bases). The CDR3 runs 15 residues. CDR1 and CDR2 from the germline V gene are MNHEY and SVGAGI. The V end lost 7 bases, the J end lost 4 bases, and 17 bases lay between the germline ends. CDR3 DNA sequence: TGTGCCAGCAAGATAACGGGAGTTGGGTACAATGAGCAGTTCTTC. This encodes CASKITGVGYNEQFF.

The chain has TRBV23-1 and TRBJ1-2; D is ambiguous. TRBV23-1 is recorded as an ORF, its role being uncertain. Trimming shortened V by 3 bases and J by 2 bases, and 28 bases separated the two germline ends. CDR3 length: 20 amino acids. CDR3 DNA sequence: TGCGCCAGCAGTCACTCGATGTTGGCAGGAGCCTCTGGTTGGAACTATGGCTACACCTTC. Translation: CASSHSMLAGASGWNYGYTF.

The chain couples TRBV18 to TRBJ1-5; 9 bases agree with TRBD1. This CDR3 region has 15 residues. The germline V gene encodes CDR1 KGHSH and CDR2 LQKENI. The V and J ends lost 1 base and 6 bases, in that order; junction bases with no gene match: 4. Here the CDR3 reads CASSPQGTGSQPQHF. CDR3 in DNA: TGTGCCAGCTCACCACAAGGGACAGGGAGTCAGCCCCAGCATTTT. Looking up the rest from reference TRBV18 and TRBJ1-5 gives the full variable domain: NAGVMQNPRHLVRRRGQEARLRCSPMKGHSHVYWYRQLPEEGLKFMVYLQKENIIDESGMPKERFSAEFPKEGPSILRIQQVVRGDSAAYFCASSPQGTGSQPQHFGDGTRLSIL.

This chain uses TRBV12-3 or TRBV12-4 with TRBJ2-5; 9 bases are shared with TRBD1. The trim removed 5 bases at V and 5 bases at J, leaving 3 bases unmatched. The CDR3 loop spans 13 amino acids. CDR3: CASSGGQGETQYF. Here the CDR3 DNA reads TGTGCCAGCAGTGGGGGACAGGGTGAGACCCAGTACTTC.

The chain employs TRBV11-2 and TRBJ1-5; D remains unclear. This CDR3 has 13 residues. With 0 bases removed from V and 9 bases from J, the gap between germline ends came to 9 bases. Germline loops: CDR1 SGHAT, CDR2 FQNNGV. The CDR3 DNA reads as TGTGCCAGCAGCTTAGATATTAGACGGCCCCAGCATTTT. Its protein product is CASSLDIRRPQHF.

This rearrangement joins TRBV5-1 to TRBJ1-1; D may be TRBD1 (6 bases). V was shortened by 2 bases and J by 9 bases, with 8 bases between the two germline ends. Germline V gene lookup returns CDR1 SGHRS and CDR2 YFSETQ. The CDR3 extends over 11 amino acids. Here the CDR3 DNA reads TGCGCCAGCAGCTTTGGACAGAAAGCTTTCTTT. It specifies CASSFGQKAFF.

V usage is TRBV9 and J usage is TRBJ2-7; no clear D gene. The CDR3 spans 14 residues. Germline CDR1 and CDR2: SGDLS and YYNGEE. V dropped 4 bases and J dropped 2 bases, with 13 bases sitting between them. The CDR3 region has the DNA TGTGCCAGCAGCCCCCCGGACCCCGCCTACGAGCAGTACTTC. Translating gives CASSPPDPAYEQYF.

The chain employs TRBV5-1 and TRBJ2-5; TRBD2 aligns across 10 bases. V lost 4 bases to trimming and J lost 4 bases; unmatched junction nucleotides: 7. This CDR3 is 15 amino acids long. Germline values: CDR1 SGHRS, CDR2 YFSETQ. CDR3 sequence (DNA): TGCGCCAGCAGCACTAAGCGGGGGGGCCGAGAGACCCAGTACTTC. This gives the protein CASSTKRGGRETQYF.

CDR3 DNA sequence: TGTGCCAGCAGCTTGGGACTAACTAACACCGGGGAGCTGTTTTTT. Encoded protein: CASSLGLTNTGELFF. The genes are TRBV5-6 and TRBJ2-2, with D perhaps TRBD2 (5 bases). CDR1 SGHDT and CDR2 YYEEEE come from the germline V gene. The CDR3 extends over 15 amino acids. Between the trimmed V and J ends, which lost 0 bases and 2 bases, there was a span of 8 bases.

The V gene is TRBV7-3, the J gene TRBJ2-3; the match to TRBD2 covers 11 bases. The V gene's germline CDR1 is SGHTA and CDR2 FQGTGA. The CDR3 loop spans 17 amino acids. The V segment lost 6 bases and the J segment 0 bases; nucleotides outside the gene matches: 8. The CDR3 sequence is CASSPGLAGLSTDTQYF. Here the CDR3 DNA reads TGTGCCAGCAGTCCCGGACTAGCGGGCCTTAGCACAGATACGCAGTATTTT.

CDR3 sequence reads: CASSLWGLAGGGDTQYF. For the CDR3, the DNA is TGTGCCAGCAGCCTCTGGGGACTAGCGGGGGGAGGAGATACGCAGTATTTT. The chain recombines TRBV5-6 with TRBJ2-3; 15 positions agree with TRBD2. Germline trimming cut 4 bases from V and 5 bases from J; bases unmatched to any gene: 8. The CDR3 extends over 17 amino acids. Germline loops: CDR1 SGHDT, CDR2 YYEEEE.

The chain couples TRBV7-9 to TRBJ1-4; D perhaps matches TRBD1 (5 bases). The CDR3 is 14 amino acids. V lost 2 bases and J lost 4, with 8 bases in between. Germline values: CDR1 SEHNR, CDR2 FQNEAQ (reference sequence). CDR3: CASSLSRDNEKLFF. CDR3 in DNA: TGTGCCAGCAGCTTAAGCAGGGATAATGAAAAACTGTTTTTT.

The genes are TRBV29-1 and TRBJ1-4; no clear D gene. V was cut by 0 bases and J by 10 bases, with 9 bases left in between. The CDR3 has 12 amino acids. The germline V gene encodes CDR1 SQVTM and CDR2 ANQGSEA. CDR3: CSVEDRGSKLFF. The CDR3 DNA reads TGCAGCGTTGAAGATCGAGGATCAAAACTGTTTTTT.

V is TRBV19 and J is TRBJ1-2; maybe TRBD1 (5 bases). Trimming took 4 bases from V and 3 from J, leaving 15 bases between them. CDR3 length: 15 residues. Germline-derived CDR1 and CDR2 are LNHDA and SQIVND (reference sequence). CDR3 loop: CASSKTGPLDYGYTF. Here the CDR3 DNA reads TGTGCCAGTAGTAAAACGGGACCCCTGGACTATGGCTACACCTTC.

The V and J genes are TRBV4-1 and TRBJ1-6, with 7 bases identical to TRBD1. CDR1 MGHRA and CDR2 YSYEKL come from the germline V gene. V was pared by 1 base and J by 5 bases, with 5 bases of the junction left unmatched. This CDR3 has 16 residues. This CDR3 is CASSQGGGKHNSPLHF. The CDR3 region has the DNA TGCGCCAGCAGCCAAGGAGGGGGCAAACATAATTCACCCCTCCACTTT.

The chain has TRBV11-3 and TRBJ2-1; D is possibly TRBD1 (5 bases). V shed 2 bases and J shed 3 bases, with 8 bases lying between them. Germline assignment: CDR1 SGHNT and CDR2 YENEEA. The CDR3 extends over 14 amino acids. The DNA of the CDR3 is TGTGCCAGCAGCTTAACAGGAGTCTACAATGAGCAGTTCTTC. Protein sequence: CASSLTGVYNEQFF.